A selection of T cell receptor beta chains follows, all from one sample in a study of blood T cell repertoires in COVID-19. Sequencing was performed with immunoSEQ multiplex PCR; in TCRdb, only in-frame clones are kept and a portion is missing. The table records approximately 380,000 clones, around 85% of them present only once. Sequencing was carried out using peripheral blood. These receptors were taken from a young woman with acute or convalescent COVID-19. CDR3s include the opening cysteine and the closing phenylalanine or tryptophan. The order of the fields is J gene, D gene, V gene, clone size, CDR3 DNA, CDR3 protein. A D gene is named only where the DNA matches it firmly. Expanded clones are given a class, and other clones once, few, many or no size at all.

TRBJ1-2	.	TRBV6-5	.	TGTGCCAGCAGTTCACAGGGTTTGGACTATGGCTACACCTTC	CASSSQGLDYGYTF
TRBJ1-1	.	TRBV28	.	TGTGCCAGCGGTACCAGGGGACCCTCTGAAGCTTTCTTT	CASGTRGPSEAFF
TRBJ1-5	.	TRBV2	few	TGTGCCAGCAGTGACAGGGAACGGAATCAGCCCCAGCATTTT	CASSDRERNQPQHF
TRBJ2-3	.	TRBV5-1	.	TGCGCCAGCAGCGGCCCGGACAAGACCATGTTAGATACGCAGTATTTT	CASSGPDKTMLDTQYF
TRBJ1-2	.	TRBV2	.	TGTGCCAGCCCTGGCGCGGGAGGCTACACCTTC	CASPGAGGYTF
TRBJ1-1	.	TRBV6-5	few	TGTGCCAGCAGTCGGGGGGGGAGCACTGAAGCTTTCTTT	CASSRGGSTEAFF
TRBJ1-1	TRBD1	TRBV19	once	TGTGCCAGTAGGACAGGGGGGAACACTGAAGCTTTCTTT	CASRTGGNTEAFF
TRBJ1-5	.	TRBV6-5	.	TGTGCCAGCAGGGAGGGTGGTCAGCCCCAGCATTTT	CASREGGQPQHF
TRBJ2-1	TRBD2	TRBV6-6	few	TGTGCCAGCAGTCAGGGACTAGCGGTCTACAATGAGCAGTTCTTC	CASSQGLAVYNEQFF
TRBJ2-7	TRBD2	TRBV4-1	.	TGCGCCAGCAGCCAGTTATGGGGGAGGGCCTACGAGCAGTACTTC	CASSQLWGRAYEQYF
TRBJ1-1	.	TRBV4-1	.	TGCGCCAGCAGCCAAGATCGGCGGAGAGCTTTCTTT	CASSQDRRRAFF
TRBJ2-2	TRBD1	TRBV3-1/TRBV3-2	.	TGTGCCAGCAGCCAAGGGACAGGGGGCAGAACCGGGGAGCTGTTTTTT	CASSQGTGGRTGELFF
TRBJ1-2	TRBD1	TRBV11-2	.	TGTGCCAGCAGCCCGAACACAGGGGACTATGGCTACACCTTC	CASSPNTGDYGYTF
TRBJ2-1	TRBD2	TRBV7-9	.	TGTGCCAGCAGCTTCTTGGAGGGAGGGTATTACAATGAGCAGTTCTTC	CASSFLEGGYYNEQFF
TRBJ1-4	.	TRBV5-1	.	TGCGCCAGCAGCTTGTGGCAGGGGGAAAAACTGTTTTTT	CASSLWQGEKLFF
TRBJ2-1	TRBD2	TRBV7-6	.	TGTGCCAGCAGCCTCCGGGGGACTAGCGGGATAAATGAGCAGTTCTTC	CASSLRGTSGINEQFF
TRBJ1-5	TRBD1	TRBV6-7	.	TGTGCCAGCAGTTGTCAGGGGGCCGGCAATCAGCCCCAGCATTTT	CASSCQGAGNQPQHF
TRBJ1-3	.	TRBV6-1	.	TGTGCCAGCAGTGAGCAGGCCTTCTCTGGAAACACCATATATTTT	CASSEQAFSGNTIYF
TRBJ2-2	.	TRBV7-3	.	TGTGCCAGCAGCACGACGGGGAACACCGGGGAGCTGTTTTTT	CASSTTGNTGELFF
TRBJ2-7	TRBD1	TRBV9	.	TGTGCCAGCAGCGTATCTCCCTTCGGGACAGGGAAGGCAGAGCAGTACTTC	CASSVSPFGTGKAEQYF
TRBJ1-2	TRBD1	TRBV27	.	TGTGCCAGCAGTTTCTCCGGACAGGGGCGGGAGTTAGGCTATGGCTACACCTTC	CASSFSGQGRELGYGYTF
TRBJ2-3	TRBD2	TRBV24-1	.	TGTGCCACCAGTGATCCCGGGACTAGCGGTAGCACAGATACGCAGTATTTT	CATSDPGTSGSTDTQYF
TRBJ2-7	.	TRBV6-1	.	TGTGCCAGCAGTGAGTGGACGGGGGGCAACGAGCAGTACTTC	CASSEWTGGNEQYF
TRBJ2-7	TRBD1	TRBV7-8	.	TGTGCCAGCAGCACCCGGGGACAGACCTACGAGCAGTACTTC	CASSTRGQTYEQYF
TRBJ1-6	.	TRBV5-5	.	TGTGCCAGCAGCTTGGCCGCAGCAGGGGTCGTCTCCTATAATTCACCCCTCCACTTT	CASSLAAAGVVSYNSPLHF
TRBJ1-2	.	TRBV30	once	TGTGCCTGGAGAAATGGGGGGGGCGCTGGCTACACCTTC	CAWRNGGGAGYTF
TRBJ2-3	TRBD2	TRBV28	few	TGTGCCAGCAGTTTAAGCGGGAGATTTGAGGGAGATACGCAGTATTTT	CASSLSGRFEGDTQYF
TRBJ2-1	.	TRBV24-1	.	TGTGCCACCAGTGATTTGGTTGGTAGTGAGCAGTTCTTC	CATSDLVGSEQFF
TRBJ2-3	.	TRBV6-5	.	TGTGCCAGCAGATTTCGACAAGTCACAGATACGCAGTATTTT	CASRFRQVTDTQYF
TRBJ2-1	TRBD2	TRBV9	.	TGTGCCAGCAGCGCGCCAAGAGAGGGCCTAGCGGGAGGGCCCCGATACAATGAGCAGTTCTTC	CASSAPREGLAGGPRYNEQFF
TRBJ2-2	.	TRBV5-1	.	TGCGCCAGCAATCTCCACTCGAACACCGGGGAGCTGTTTTTT	CASNLHSNTGELFF
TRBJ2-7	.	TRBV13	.	TGTGCCAGCAGCCCACGCGGCTACGAGCAGTACTTC	CASSPRGYEQYF
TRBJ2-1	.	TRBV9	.	TGTGCCAGCAGCATCAACAGGAGGGGCTCCTACAATGAGCAGTTCTTC	CASSINRRGSYNEQFF
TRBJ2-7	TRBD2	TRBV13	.	TGTGCCAGCAGCCTAGAAGGACTAGCGGGGGGCGAGCAGTACTTC	CASSLEGLAGGEQYF